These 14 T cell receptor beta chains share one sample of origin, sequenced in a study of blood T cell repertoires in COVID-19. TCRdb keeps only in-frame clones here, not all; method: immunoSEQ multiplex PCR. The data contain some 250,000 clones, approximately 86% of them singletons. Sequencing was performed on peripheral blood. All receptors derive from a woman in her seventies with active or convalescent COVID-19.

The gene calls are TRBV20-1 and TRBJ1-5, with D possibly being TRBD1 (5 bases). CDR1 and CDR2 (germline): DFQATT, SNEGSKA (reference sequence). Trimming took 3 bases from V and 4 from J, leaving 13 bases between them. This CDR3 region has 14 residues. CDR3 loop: CSASARQKNQPQHF. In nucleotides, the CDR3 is TGCAGTGCTAGTGCAAGACAGAAAAATCAGCCCCAGCATTTT.

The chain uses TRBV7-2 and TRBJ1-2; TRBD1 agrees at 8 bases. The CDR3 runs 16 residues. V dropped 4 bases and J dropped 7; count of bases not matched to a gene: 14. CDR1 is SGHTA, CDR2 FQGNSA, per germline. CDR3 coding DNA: TGTGCCAGCAGCTCGGAGGTCGGACAGGGATACGGTGGCTACACCTTC. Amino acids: CASSSEVGQGYGGYTF.

CDR3 amino acids: CASSRGVGGYTF. DNA of the CDR3: TGTGCCAGCAGCCGGGGGGTGGGCGGCTACACCTTC. This sequence joins TRBV9 and TRBJ1-2; maybe TRBD1 (5 bases). The CDR3 contains 12 residues. V was pared by 4 bases and J by 8 bases, with 12 bases between. Looked up from germline, CDR1 is SGDLS and CDR2 is YYNGEE.

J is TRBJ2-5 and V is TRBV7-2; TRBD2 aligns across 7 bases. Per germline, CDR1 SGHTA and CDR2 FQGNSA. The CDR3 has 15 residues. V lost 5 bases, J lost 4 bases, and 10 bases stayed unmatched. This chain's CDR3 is CASSPPGGGRETQYF. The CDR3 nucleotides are TGTGCCAGCAGCCCCCCTGGGGGGGGAAGAGAGACCCAGTACTTC.

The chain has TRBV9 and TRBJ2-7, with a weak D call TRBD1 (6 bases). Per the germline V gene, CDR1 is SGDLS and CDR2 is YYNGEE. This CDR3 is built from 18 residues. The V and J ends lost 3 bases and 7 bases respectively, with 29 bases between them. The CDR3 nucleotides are TGTGCCAGCAGCGCTCATCCTGGTTCTAGGACAGCCCTGGATGAGCAGTACTTC. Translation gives CASSAHPGSRTALDEQYF.

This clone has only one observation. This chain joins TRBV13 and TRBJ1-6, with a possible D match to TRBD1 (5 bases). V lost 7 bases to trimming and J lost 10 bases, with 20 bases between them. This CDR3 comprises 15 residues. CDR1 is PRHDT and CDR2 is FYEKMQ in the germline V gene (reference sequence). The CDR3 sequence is CASTFGGASESPLHF. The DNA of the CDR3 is TGTGCCAGCACCTTTGGCGGGGCATCTGAGTCACCCCTCCACTTT.

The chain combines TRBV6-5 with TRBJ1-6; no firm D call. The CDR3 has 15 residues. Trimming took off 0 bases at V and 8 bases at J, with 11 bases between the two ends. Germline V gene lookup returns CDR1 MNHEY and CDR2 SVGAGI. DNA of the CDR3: TGTGCCAGCAGTTACTCGACAACCGAAGATTCACCCCTCCACTTT. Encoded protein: CASSYSTTEDSPLHF.

CDR3 region: CASSYAGRQGYTF. The CDR3 DNA sequence: TGTGCCAGCAGTTACGCGGGACGGCAAGGCTACACCTTC. The rearrangement links TRBV6-2 or TRBV6-3 to TRBJ1-2, with TRBD1 as a possible D gene (5 bases). V dropped 2 bases and J dropped 8 bases, with 12 bases sitting between them. Germline CDR1 MNHEY, CDR2 SVGEGT. The CDR3 spans 13 residues.

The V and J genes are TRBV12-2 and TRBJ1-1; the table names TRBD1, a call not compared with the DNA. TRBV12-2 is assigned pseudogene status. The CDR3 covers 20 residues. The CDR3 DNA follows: TGTGCAAGTCGCTTAGCGATGGGGGGGAAGAAGACAGGGGTGAACACTGAAGCTTTCTTT. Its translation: CASRLAMGGKKTGVNTEAFF.

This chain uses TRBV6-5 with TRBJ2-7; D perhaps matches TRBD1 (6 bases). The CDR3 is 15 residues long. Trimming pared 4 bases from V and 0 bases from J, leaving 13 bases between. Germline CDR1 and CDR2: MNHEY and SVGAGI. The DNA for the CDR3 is TGTGCCAGCAGTTCGACAGGCCGAAGCTCCTACGAGCAGTACTTC. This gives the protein CASSSTGRSSYEQYF.

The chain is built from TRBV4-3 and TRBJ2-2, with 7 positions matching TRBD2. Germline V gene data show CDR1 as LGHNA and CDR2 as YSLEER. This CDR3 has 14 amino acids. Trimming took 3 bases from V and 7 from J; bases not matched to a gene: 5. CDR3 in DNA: TGCGCCAGCAGCCAGAGGTTAGCGGGCGGGGAGCTGTTTTTT. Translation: CASSQRLAGGELFF.

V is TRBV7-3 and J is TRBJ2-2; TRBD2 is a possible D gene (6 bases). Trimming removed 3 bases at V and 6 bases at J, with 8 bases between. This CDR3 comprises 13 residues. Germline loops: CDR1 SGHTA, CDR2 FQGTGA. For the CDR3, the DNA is TGTGCCAGCAGCTTCGGGACTCCCGGGGAGCTGTTTTTT. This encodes CASSFGTPGELFF. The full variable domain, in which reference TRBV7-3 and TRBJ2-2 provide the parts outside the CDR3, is GAGVSQTPSNKVTEKGKYVELRCDPISGHTALYWYRQSLGQGPEFLIYFQGTGAADDSGLPNDRFFAVRPEGSVSTLKIQRTERGDSAVYLCASSFGTPGELFFGEGSRLTVL.

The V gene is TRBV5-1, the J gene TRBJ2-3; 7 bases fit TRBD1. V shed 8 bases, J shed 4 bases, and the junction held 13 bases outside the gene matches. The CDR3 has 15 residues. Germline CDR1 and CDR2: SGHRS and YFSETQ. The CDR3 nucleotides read TGCGCCAGTAACTTGGGACAGTACCCCGCAGATACGCAGTATTTT. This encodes CASNLGQYPADTQYF.

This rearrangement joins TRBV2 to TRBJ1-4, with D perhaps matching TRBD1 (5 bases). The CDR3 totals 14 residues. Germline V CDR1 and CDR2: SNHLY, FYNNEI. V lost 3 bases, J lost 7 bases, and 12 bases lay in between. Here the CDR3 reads CASSDSGVTEKLFF. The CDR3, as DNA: TGTGCCAGCAGTGATTCGGGGGTAACTGAAAAACTGTTTTTT.